The sequence of this T cell receptor beta chain was determined in a study of response to subunit inactivated influenza vaccine. This CDR3 is built from 13 residues. Trimming cost V 3 bases and J 2 bases, with 7 bases left between them. TCRdb reanalysed the RT-PCR reads using MiXCR and keeps one entry per CDR3 protein. In the table there are 450,000 to 600,000 distinct CDR3 sequences, 16% of which are singletons. This clonotype occurred many times. The antigen is unknown. Study observations and caveats: The authors suggested that few new T cells are recruited per seasonal influenza vaccination.

The sequence came from a man aged 50 to 75 who received an inactivated influenza vaccine. The rearrangement joins TRBV12-3 or TRBV12-4 to TRBJ1-1; D not resolved. The specimen was CD4+ T cells sorted from PBMCs, collected about 23 months after vaccination. The CDR3 region has the DNA TGTGCCAGCAGTTTTCGCCCTAACACTGAAGCTTTCTTT. Translating it yields CASSFRPNTEAFF.